This TCR beta chain was observed in a study of OX40 agonist ivuxolimab in advanced cancers. Study summary: Prior anti-PD-1, anti-PD-L1 or anti-CTLA-4 therapy did not bar entry, and roughly 40% had some.

TCRdb's copy holds only in-frame clones and misses some; the assay was immunoSEQ multiplex PCR. The sample lists roughly 110,000 clones; around 93% were seen once. Germline assignment: CDR1 SGDLS and CDR2 YYNGEE. The CDR3 runs 13 residues. V was cut by 0 bases and J by 5 bases, with 8 bases left in between. This chain joins TRBV9 and TRBJ1-2, with D perhaps matching TRBD1 (6 bases). Sequencing was performed on CD4+ or CD8+ T cells sorted from blood, taken in a trial of the OX40 agonist ivuxolimab. This TCR derives from an adult with an advanced solid tumor such as melanoma, head and neck, liver or kidney cancer. The CDR3 DNA is TGTGCCAGCAGCGTAGCAGGGGTGTATGGCTACACCTTC. It encodes CASSVAGVYGYTF.